One and the same sample provided the 26 T cell receptor beta chains below, sequenced in a study of shared clonotypes between healthy human individuals. Clones were sequenced by immunoSEQ multiplex PCR, and TCRdb holds only the in-frame ones, with some missing. The sample holds 2,500,000 or so clones; 85% to 95% are singletons and the top ten take around 0.35%. The source material was naive CD4+ T cells from PBMCs. Specified subset: CD45RA+ positively selected. The receptors were gathered from a young man in good health. Some clones in this sample may be carry-over from other donors' samples.

This chain joins TRBV2 and TRBJ2-1; D is possibly TRBD2 (5 bases). CDR3 length: 13 amino acids. Germline assignment: CDR1 SNHLY and CDR2 FYNNEI. The V end was cut by 3 bases, the J end by 14 bases, with 17 bases between. Here the CDR3 DNA reads TGTGCCAGCAGTGACTCGAGGGCTAAATCGGAGTTCTTC. It translates to CASSDSRAKSEFF.

The chain links TRBV11-2 to TRBJ1-3, with D possibly TRBD1 on 6 matching bases. The germline CDR1 and CDR2 sequences are SGHAT and FQNNGV. The CDR3 is 16 residues long. V lost 5 bases to trimming and J lost 3 bases, with 17 bases between them. In DNA, the CDR3 is TGTGCCAGCAGCCCCCGTGAGGGGGGTGGTGGAAACACCATATATTTT. Its translation: CASSPREGGGGNTIYF.

This chain connects TRBV7-2 to TRBJ2-1; 9 nucleotides align to TRBD2. The germline V gene has CDR1 SGHTA and CDR2 FQGNSA. This CDR3 region has 16 residues. J gave up 5 bases and V 4 bases, and 9 bases lay outside the gene matches. CDR3: CASSWWSTSGHNEQFF. DNA for the CDR3: TGTGCCAGCAGCTGGTGGTCGACTAGCGGACACAATGAGCAGTTCTTC.

The chain combines TRBV9 with TRBJ2-2; 10 bases fit TRBD2. The V gene's germline CDR1 is SGDLS and CDR2 YYNGEE. Trimming cost V 4 bases and J 5 bases; bases outside gene matches: 8. CDR3 size: 16 residues. CDR3 protein: CASSWGSGRVTGELFF. The CDR3 nucleotides are TGTGCCAGCAGCTGGGGAAGCGGGAGGGTGACCGGGGAGCTGTTTTTT.

As concerns this clone: Other DNA sequences in this specimen translate into the identical CDR3. The chain carries TRBV11-2 and TRBJ2-1, with a possible D match to TRBD1 (6 bases). V was trimmed by 5 bases and J by 2 bases, leaving 13 bases between them. Germline CDR1 reads SGHAT; CDR2 reads FQNNGV. CDR3 size: 15 residues. The CDR3 is CASSLRGSTYNEQFF. Here the CDR3 DNA reads TGTGCCAGCAGCCTCAGGGGTTCCACCTACAATGAGCAGTTCTTC.

Comment on this clone: Its ends do not fully match the called genes, so a read error is possible. The chain joins TRBV6-1 to TRBJ2-4; D might be TRBD2 (5 bases). The germline V gene has CDR1 MNHNS and CDR2 SASEGT. The CDR3 is 14 residues long. The CDR3 protein is CASSENGVVGLLFF. DNA for the CDR3: TGTGCCAGCAGTGAGAATGGGGTGGTAGGACTCCTCTTCTTC.

This clone was counted between two and nine times. The CDR3: CASTLTLGGVTEAFF. In DNA form, the CDR3 reads TGTGCCAGCACCCTCACCCTCGGGGGAGTGACTGAAGCTTTCTTT. This chain connects TRBV28 to TRBJ1-1, with D maybe TRBD1 (5 bases). The V end was cut by 7 bases, the J end by 5 bases, with 20 bases between. This CDR3 region has 15 residues. Germline CDR1 MDHEN, CDR2 SYDVKM.

This clone was observed once. This sequence joins TRBV27 and TRBJ2-1; possibly TRBD2 for D (6 bases). The CDR3 runs to 18 residues. The germline V and J ends were trimmed by 2 bases and 0 bases, with 17 bases remaining between them. The V gene's germline CDR1 is MNHEY and CDR2 SMNVEV (reference sequence). The CDR3 sequence is CASSLTWGLRSSYNEQFF. For the CDR3, the DNA is TGTGCCAGCAGTTTAACCTGGGGACTGAGAAGCTCCTACAATGAGCAGTTCTTC.

The CDR3 DNA follows: TGCAGCGTTGAAGATTTCCGCCGCGATACGCAGTATTTT. Protein product: CSVEDFRRDTQYF. V usage is TRBV29-1 and J usage is TRBJ2-3; unclear D gene. In germline, CDR1 is SQVTM, CDR2 ANQGSEA. CDR3 length equals 13 residues. Trimming left V 0 bases short and J 6 bases short, with 10 bases between.

The rearrangement links TRBV6-5 to TRBJ2-7; possibly TRBD1 for D (6 bases). V lost 6 bases, J lost 1 base, and 16 bases lay in between. Germline V gene lookup returns CDR1 MNHEY and CDR2 SVGAGI. The CDR3 contains 15 residues. CDR3 sequence: CASSKSRTASYEQYF. CDR3 DNA: TGTGCCAGCAGCAAAAGCCGGACAGCTTCCTACGAGCAGTACTTC.

The V call is TRBV7-2, the J call TRBJ2-1; TRBD1 might be the D (7 bases). Between the trimmed V and J ends, which lost 2 bases and 1 base, there was a span of 12 bases. CDR1 and CDR2 from the germline V gene are SGHTA and FQGNSA. CDR3 length: 16 amino acids. CDR3 region: CASSLSPGGSYNEQFF. CDR3 in DNA: TGTGCCAGCAGCTTATCCCCAGGGGGGTCCTACAATGAGCAGTTCTTC. Full variable domain (outside the CDR3, taken from reference TRBV7-2 and TRBJ2-1): GAGVSQSPSNKVTEKGKDVELRCDPISGHTALYWYRQSLGQGLEFLIYFQGNSAPDKSGLPSDRFSAERTGGSVSTLTIQRTQQEDSAVYLCASSLSPGGSYNEQFFGPGTRLTVL.

This clone was recorded once. J is TRBJ2-1 and V is TRBV6-6; perhaps D is TRBD1 or TRBD2 (5 bases each). The V gene lost 6 bases and the J gene lost 8 bases, with 23 bases spanning the gap. The CDR3 spans 16 residues. From germline, CDR1 is MNHNY and CDR2 SVGAGI (reference sequence). The CDR3 DNA sequence: TGTGCCAGCAGCCGCTCGACGGCAGGGAGTCGGGATGAGCAGTTCTTC. Amino acids: CASSRSTAGSRDEQFF.

V usage is TRBV11-2 and J usage is TRBJ2-7, with a weak D call TRBD2 (6 bases). Germline-derived CDR1 and CDR2 are SGHAT and FQNNGV. The CDR3 is made up of 13 amino acids. Deletions cut 5 bases from V and 4 bases from J, with 12 bases between. Here the CDR3 reads CASSPSGPYEQYF. CDR3 DNA sequence: TGTGCCAGCAGCCCCAGCGGGCCGTACGAGCAGTACTTC.

This clone has only one observation. The V and J genes are TRBV6-5 and TRBJ1-1, with D tentatively TRBD1 (5 bases). Germline lookup yields CDR1 MNHEY and CDR2 SVGAGI. V lost 5 bases to trimming and J lost 8 bases, with 12 bases between them. CDR3 length equals 12 residues. The CDR3 DNA reads as TGTGCCAGCAGTGACAGCGTCGGGGAAGCTTTCTTT. This codes for CASSDSVGEAFF.

The V call is TRBV9, the J call TRBJ2-5; tentative D call: TRBD2 (5 bases). Germline V CDR1 and CDR2: SGDLS, YYNGEE. V lost 0 bases and J lost 0, with 12 bases in between. The CDR3 runs to 16 residues. CDR3: CASSVGLGRDQETQYF. The CDR3 DNA follows: TGTGCCAGCAGCGTAGGTCTCGGGCGGGACCAAGAGACCCAGTACTTC.

The gene calls are TRBV6-1 and TRBJ2-1; D is possibly TRBD1 (5 bases). The CDR3 loop spans 16 amino acids. From germline, CDR1 is MNHNS and CDR2 SASEGT. Trimming took 0 bases from V and 0 from J, leaving 9 bases between them. The CDR3: CASSEALGVSYNEQFF. The CDR3 region has the DNA TGTGCCAGCAGTGAAGCTCTAGGGGTCTCCTACAATGAGCAGTTCTTC.

The V and J genes are TRBV9 and TRBJ2-5; no clear D gene. This CDR3 is built from 14 residues. Trimming took off 0 bases at V and 7 bases at J, with 13 bases between the two ends. CDR1 and CDR2 (germline): SGDLS, YYNGEE. Here the CDR3 reads CASSVEGLVGTQYF. The CDR3 nucleotides are TGTGCCAGCAGCGTAGAAGGCTTGGTGGGGACCCAGTACTTC. Full variable domain (missing parts from reference TRBV9 and TRBJ2-5): DSGVTQTPKHLITATGQRVTLRCSPRSGDLSVYWYQQSLDQGLQFLIQYYNGEERAKGNILERFSAQQFPDLHSELNLSSLELGDSALYFCASSVEGLVGTQYFGPGTRLLVL.

The chain uses TRBV7-9 and TRBJ2-3; no clear D. CDR3 length: 15 amino acids. Germline V lookup: CDR1 SEHNR, CDR2 FQNEAQ (reference sequence). Trimming shortened V by 1 base and J by 0 bases, and 8 bases separated the two germline ends. The CDR3 nucleotides are TGTGCCAGCAGCTTAGGGCTGGGAAGCACAGATACGCAGTATTTT. This gives the protein CASSLGLGSTDTQYF.

This clone was seen only once. The chain is built from TRBV21-1 and TRBJ2-7; the table's D call, TRBD2, has no DNA check behind it. TRBV21-1 is marked as a pseudogene. This CDR3 contains 14 residues. The CDR3 DNA sequence: TGTGCCAGCAGCGACTGCGGGAGAGATAACGAGCAGTACTTC. The encoded protein is CASSDCGRDNEQYF.

A word on this clone: The identical CDR3 is also encoded by other nucleotide sequences in the sample. The chain uses TRBV29-1 and TRBJ2-3; no firm D call. The CDR3 is 13 amino acids. Germline V lookup: CDR1 SQVTM, CDR2 ANQGSEA. Trimming took 3 bases from V and 1 from J, leaving 8 bases between them. The CDR3 protein is CSVDTGGTDTQYF. CDR3 in DNA: TGCAGCGTTGACACCGGTGGCACAGATACGCAGTATTTT.

The chain joins TRBV5-4 to TRBJ2-2; perhaps TRBD2 as D (6 bases). Trimming left V 4 bases short and J 3 bases short, with 7 bases between. The CDR3 is made up of 13 amino acids. The germline gives CDR1 SGHNT, CDR2 YYREEE (reference sequence). The chain's CDR3 is CASSRGDTGELFF. The DNA for the CDR3 is TGTGCCAGCAGCCGCGGGGACACCGGGGAGCTGTTTTTT.

The chain links TRBV7-2 to TRBJ2-3; 9 nucleotides align to TRBD1. The germline gives CDR1 SGHTA, CDR2 FQGNSA. The CDR3 totals 16 residues. The ends lost 1 base at V and 4 bases at J; junction bases unmatched: 6. The CDR3 DNA reads as TGTGCCAGCAGCTTAGTTCTGGGACAGGGCCCAGATACGCAGTATTTT. This translates into CASSLVLGQGPDTQYF.

This chain links TRBV4-1 with TRBJ2-3; D call uncertain. From germline, CDR1 is MGHRA and CDR2 YSYEKL. This CDR3 is built from 15 residues. Trimming left V 1 base short and J 2 bases short, with 10 bases between. CDR3 loop: CASSQVVTVTDTQYF. The CDR3 region has the DNA TGCGCCAGCAGCCAAGTTGTAACAGTCACAGATACGCAGTATTTT.

The chain employs TRBV15 and TRBJ2-1, with D perhaps matching TRBD2 (5 bases). Trimming shortened V by 6 bases and J by 10 bases, and 13 bases separated the two germline ends. Germline CDR1 is LNHNV and CDR2 is YYDKDF (reference sequence). This CDR3 has 12 amino acids. The CDR3 nucleotides read TGTGCCACCAGATGGGTCACGGGAGAGCAGTTCTTC. It is translated as CATRWVTGEQFF.

The CDR3: CASREGINHGYTF. CDR3 nucleotide sequence: TGTGCCAGCAGGGAGGGTATAAACCATGGCTACACCTTC. This chain connects TRBV2 to TRBJ1-2; D gene uncertain. Germline CDR1 is SNHLY and CDR2 is FYNNEI. The CDR3 has 13 amino acids. V shed 6 bases and J shed 6 bases, with 14 bases lying between them.

The V call is TRBV7-9, the J call TRBJ2-3; D may match TRBD1 or TRBD2 (6 bases each). The CDR3 has 15 residues. Germline CDR1 is SEHNR and CDR2 is FQNEAQ (reference sequence). V was trimmed by 5 bases and J by 0 bases, leaving 12 bases between them. In DNA, the CDR3 is TGTGCCAGCAGCCCTCAGGGGACTAGCACAGATACGCAGTATTTT. Amino acid sequence: CASSPQGTSTDTQYF.